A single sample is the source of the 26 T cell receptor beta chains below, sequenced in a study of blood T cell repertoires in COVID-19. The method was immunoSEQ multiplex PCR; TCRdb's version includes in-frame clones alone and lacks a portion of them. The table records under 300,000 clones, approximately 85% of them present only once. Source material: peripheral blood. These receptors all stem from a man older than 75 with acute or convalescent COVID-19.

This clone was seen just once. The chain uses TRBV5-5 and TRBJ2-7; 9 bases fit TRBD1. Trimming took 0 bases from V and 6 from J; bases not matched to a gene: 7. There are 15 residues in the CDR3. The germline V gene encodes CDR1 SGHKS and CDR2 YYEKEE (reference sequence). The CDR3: CASSLVQGAAGEQYF. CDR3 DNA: TGTGCCAGCAGCTTGGTACAGGGGGCCGCTGGCGAGCAGTACTTC. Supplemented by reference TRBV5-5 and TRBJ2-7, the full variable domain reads DAGVTQSPTHLIKTRGQQVTLRCSPISGHKSVSWYQQVLGQGPQFIFQYYEKEERGRGNFPDRFSARQFPNYSSELNVNALLLGDSALYLCASSLVQGAAGEQYFGPGTRLTVT.

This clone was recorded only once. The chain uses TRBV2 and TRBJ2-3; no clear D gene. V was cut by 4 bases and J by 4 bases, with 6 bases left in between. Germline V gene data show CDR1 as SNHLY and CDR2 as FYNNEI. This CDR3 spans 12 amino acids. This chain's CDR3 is CASSVTSDTQYF. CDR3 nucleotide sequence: TGTGCCAGCAGTGTCACATCAGATACGCAGTATTTT.

The CDR3 loop reads CASRSGTGTYEQYF. The CDR3 DNA reads TGTGCCAGCAGGTCCGGGACAGGGACCTACGAGCAGTACTTC. The chain joins TRBV6-6 to TRBJ2-7, with 9 positions matching TRBD1. The CDR3 has 14 residues. Germline values: CDR1 MNHNY, CDR2 SVGAGI (reference sequence). V was clipped by 6 bases and J by 2 bases; unmatched bases: 5.

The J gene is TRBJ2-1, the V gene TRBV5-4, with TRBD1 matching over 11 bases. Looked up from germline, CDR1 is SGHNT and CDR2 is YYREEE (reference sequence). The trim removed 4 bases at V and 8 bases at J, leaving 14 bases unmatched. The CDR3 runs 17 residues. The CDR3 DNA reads TGTGCCAGCAGCATGTCATCTGGGACAGGGGGTCCCCATGAGCAGTTCTTC. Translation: CASSMSSGTGGPHEQFF. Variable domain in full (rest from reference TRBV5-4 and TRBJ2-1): ETGVTQSPTHLIKTRGQQVTLRCSSQSGHNTVSWYQQALGQGPQFIFQYYREEENGRGNFPPRFSGLQFPNYSSELNVNALELDDSALYLCASSMSSGTGGPHEQFFGPGTRLTVL.

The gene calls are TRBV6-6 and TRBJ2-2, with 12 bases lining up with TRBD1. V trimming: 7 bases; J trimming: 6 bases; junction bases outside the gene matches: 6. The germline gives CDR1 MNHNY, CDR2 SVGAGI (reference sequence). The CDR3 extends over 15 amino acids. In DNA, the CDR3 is TGTGCCAGCACCCCGGGACAGGGGGCTCCCGGGGAGCTGTTTTTT. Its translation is CASTPGQGAPGELFF.

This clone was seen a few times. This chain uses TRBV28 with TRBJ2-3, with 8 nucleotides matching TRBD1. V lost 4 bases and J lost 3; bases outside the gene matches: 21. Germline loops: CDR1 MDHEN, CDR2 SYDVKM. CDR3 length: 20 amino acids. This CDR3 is CASSYPVDRGSLLGTDTQYF. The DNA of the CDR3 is TGTGCCAGCAGTTACCCCGTAGACAGGGGAAGCCTACTCGGGACAGATACGCAGTATTTT.

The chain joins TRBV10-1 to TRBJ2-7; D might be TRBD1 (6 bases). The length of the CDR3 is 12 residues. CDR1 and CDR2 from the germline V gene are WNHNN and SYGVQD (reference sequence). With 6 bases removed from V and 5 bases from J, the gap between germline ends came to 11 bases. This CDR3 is CASRLTGDEQYF. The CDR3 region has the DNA TGCGCCAGCAGACTGACAGGAGACGAGCAGTACTTC.

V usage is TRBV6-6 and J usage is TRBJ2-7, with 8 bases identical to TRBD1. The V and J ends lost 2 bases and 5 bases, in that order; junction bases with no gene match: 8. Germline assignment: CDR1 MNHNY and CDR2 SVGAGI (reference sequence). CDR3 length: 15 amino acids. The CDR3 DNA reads TGTGCCAGCAGTTACACCCCGGACAGGGCCCACGAGCAGTACTTC. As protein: CASSYTPDRAHEQYF.

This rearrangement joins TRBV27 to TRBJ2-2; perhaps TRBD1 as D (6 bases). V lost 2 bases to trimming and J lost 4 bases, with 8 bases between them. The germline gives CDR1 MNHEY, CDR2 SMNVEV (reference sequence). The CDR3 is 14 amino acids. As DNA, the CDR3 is TGTGCCAGCAGTTTAGGACAGTCCACCGGGGAGCTGTTTTTT. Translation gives CASSLGQSTGELFF.

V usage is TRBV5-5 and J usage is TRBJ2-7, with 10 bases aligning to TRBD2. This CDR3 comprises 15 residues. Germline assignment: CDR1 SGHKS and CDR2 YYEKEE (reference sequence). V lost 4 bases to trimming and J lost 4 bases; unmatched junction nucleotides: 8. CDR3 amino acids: CASSPEAGGPYEQYF. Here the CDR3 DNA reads TGTGCCAGCAGCCCCGAAGCGGGAGGGCCTTACGAGCAGTACTTC.

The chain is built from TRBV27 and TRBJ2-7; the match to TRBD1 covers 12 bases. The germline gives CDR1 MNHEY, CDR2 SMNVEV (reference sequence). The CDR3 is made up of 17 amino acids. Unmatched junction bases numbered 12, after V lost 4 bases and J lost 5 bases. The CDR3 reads CASSSRDRGPFLDEQYF. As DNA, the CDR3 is TGTGCCAGCAGTTCACGGGACAGGGGGCCATTTTTGGACGAGCAGTACTTC.

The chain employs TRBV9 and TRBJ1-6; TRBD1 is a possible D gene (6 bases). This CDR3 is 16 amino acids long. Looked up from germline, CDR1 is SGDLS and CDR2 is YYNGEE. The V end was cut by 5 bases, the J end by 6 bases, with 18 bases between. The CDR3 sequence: CASRPGGSGRNSPLHF. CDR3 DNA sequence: TGTGCCAGCAGGCCGGGGGGCTCTGGCCGTAATTCACCCCTCCACTTT.

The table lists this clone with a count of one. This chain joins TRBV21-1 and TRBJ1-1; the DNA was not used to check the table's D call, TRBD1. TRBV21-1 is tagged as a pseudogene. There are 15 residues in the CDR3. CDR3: CASSPRTDMNTEAFF. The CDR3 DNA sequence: TGTGCCAGCAGCCCAAGGACAGATATGAACACTGAAGCTTTCTTT.

CDR3 coding DNA: TGTGCCAGCAGCCTTAGACTATTCGGGACCCAGTACTTC. It is translated as CASSLRLFGTQYF. The J gene is TRBJ2-5, the V gene TRBV11-3; TRBD2 is a possible D gene (5 bases). V lost 5 bases, J lost 7 bases, and 14 bases lay in between. The CDR3 contains 13 residues. Germline-derived CDR1 and CDR2 are SGHNT and YENEEA.

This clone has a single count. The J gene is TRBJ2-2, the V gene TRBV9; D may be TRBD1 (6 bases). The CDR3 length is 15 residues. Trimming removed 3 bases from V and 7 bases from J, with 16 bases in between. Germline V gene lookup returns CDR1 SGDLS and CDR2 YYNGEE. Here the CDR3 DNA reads TGTGCCAGCAGCGCCGGGACAACCGGGGACGGGGAGCTGTTTTTT. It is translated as CASSAGTTGDGELFF. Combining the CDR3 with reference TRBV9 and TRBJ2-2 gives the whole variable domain DSGVTQTPKHLITATGQRVTLRCSPRSGDLSVYWYQQSLDQGLQFLIQYYNGEERAKGNILERFSAQQFPDLHSELNLSSLELGDSALYFCASSAGTTGDGELFFGEGSRLTVL.

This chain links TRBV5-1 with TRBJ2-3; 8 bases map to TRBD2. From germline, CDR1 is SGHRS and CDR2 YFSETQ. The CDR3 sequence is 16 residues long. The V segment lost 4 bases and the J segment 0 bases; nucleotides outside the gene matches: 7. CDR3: CASSQTSATSTDTQYF. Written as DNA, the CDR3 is TGCGCCAGCAGCCAGACTAGCGCTACTAGCACAGATACGCAGTATTTT.

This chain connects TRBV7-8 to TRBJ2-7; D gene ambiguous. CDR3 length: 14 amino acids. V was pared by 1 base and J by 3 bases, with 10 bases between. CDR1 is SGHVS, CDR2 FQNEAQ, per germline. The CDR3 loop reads CASSLDGLVYEQYF. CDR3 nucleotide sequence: TGTGCCAGCAGCTTAGATGGGCTGGTCTACGAGCAGTACTTC.

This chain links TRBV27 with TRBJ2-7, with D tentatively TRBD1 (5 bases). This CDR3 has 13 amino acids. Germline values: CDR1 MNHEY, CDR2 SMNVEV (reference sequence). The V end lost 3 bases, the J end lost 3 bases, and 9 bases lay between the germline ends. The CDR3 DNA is TGTGCCAGCAGTTTTAGGGGTAACTACGAGCAGTACTTC. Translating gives CASSFRGNYEQYF.

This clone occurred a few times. The CDR3 region has the DNA TGCAGTGCTAGTCCAGGGGGGTCCGTAAACTATGGCTACACCTTC. This codes for CSASPGGSVNYGYTF. The chain carries TRBV20-1 and TRBJ1-2, with 7 bases aligning to TRBD1. The germline CDR1 and CDR2 sequences are DFQATT and SNEGSKA (reference sequence). V shed 3 bases, J shed 2 bases, and the junction held 9 bases outside the gene matches. CDR3 length equals 15 residues.

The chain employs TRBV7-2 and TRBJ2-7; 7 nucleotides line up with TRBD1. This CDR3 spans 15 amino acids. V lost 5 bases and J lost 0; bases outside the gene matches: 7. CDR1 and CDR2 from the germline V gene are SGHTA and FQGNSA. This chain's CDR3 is CASSHGQATSYEQYF. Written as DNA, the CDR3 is TGTGCCAGCAGCCATGGACAGGCCACCTCCTACGAGCAGTACTTC.

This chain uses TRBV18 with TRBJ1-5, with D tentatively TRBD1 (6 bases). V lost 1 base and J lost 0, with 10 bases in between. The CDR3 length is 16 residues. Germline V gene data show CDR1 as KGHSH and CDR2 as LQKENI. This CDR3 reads CASSPQGVYSNQPQHF. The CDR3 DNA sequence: TGTGCCAGCTCACCACAGGGGGTATATAGCAATCAGCCCCAGCATTTT. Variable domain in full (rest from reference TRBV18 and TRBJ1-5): NAGVMQNPRHLVRRRGQEARLRCSPMKGHSHVYWYRQLPEEGLKFMVYLQKENIIDESGMPKERFSAEFPKEGPSILRIQQVVRGDSAAYFCASSPQGVYSNQPQHFGDGTRLSIL.

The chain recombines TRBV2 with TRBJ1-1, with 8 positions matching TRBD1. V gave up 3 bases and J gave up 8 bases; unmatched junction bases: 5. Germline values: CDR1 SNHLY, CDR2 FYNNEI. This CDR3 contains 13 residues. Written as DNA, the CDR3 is TGTGCCAGCAGTGAGGACCGGGACAGGGAAGCTTTCTTT. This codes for CASSEDRDREAFF. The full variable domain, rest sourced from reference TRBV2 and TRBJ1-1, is EPEVTQTPSHQVTQMGQEVILRCVPISNHLYFYWYRQILGQKVEFLVSFYNNEISEKSEIFDDQFSVERPDGSNFTLKIRSTKLEDSAMYFCASSEDRDREAFFGQGTRLTVV.

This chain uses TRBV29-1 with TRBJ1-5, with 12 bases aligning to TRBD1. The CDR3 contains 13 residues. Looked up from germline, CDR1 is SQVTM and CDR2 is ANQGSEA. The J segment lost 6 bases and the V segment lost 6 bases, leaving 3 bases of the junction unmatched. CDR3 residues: CSVGDRGRQPQHF. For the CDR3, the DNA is TGCAGCGTGGGGGACAGGGGGCGTCAGCCCCAGCATTTT.

In nucleotides, the CDR3 is TGCAGCGTCCGAAACCTCCTGACAGGGGGGTATGGCTACACCTTC. Translating gives CSVRNLLTGGYGYTF. V gene TRBV29-1 combines with J gene TRBJ1-2, with 9 bases fitting TRBD1. In germline, CDR1 is SQVTM, CDR2 ANQGSEA. The CDR3 length is 15 residues. Trimming removed 6 bases from V and 5 bases from J; junction bases left unmatched: 13.

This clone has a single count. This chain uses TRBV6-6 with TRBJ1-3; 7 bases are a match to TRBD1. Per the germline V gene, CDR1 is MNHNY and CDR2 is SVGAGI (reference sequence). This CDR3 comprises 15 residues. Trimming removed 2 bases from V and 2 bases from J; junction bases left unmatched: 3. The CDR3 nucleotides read TGTGCCAGCAGTTACGACAGGGCAACTGGAAACACCATATATTTT. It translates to CASSYDRATGNTIYF.

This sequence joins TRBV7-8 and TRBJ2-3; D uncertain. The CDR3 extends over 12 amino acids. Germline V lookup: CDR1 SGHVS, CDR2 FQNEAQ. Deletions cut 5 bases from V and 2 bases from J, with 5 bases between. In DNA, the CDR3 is TGTGCCAGCAGCCCTTACACAGATACGCAGTATTTT. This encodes CASSPYTDTQYF. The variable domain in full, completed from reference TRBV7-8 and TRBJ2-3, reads GAGVSQSPRYKVAKRGQDVALRCDPISGHVSLFWYQQALGQGPEFLTYFQNEAQLDKSGLPSDRFFAERPEGSVSTLKIQRTQQEDSAVYLCASSPYTDTQYFGPGTRLTVL.